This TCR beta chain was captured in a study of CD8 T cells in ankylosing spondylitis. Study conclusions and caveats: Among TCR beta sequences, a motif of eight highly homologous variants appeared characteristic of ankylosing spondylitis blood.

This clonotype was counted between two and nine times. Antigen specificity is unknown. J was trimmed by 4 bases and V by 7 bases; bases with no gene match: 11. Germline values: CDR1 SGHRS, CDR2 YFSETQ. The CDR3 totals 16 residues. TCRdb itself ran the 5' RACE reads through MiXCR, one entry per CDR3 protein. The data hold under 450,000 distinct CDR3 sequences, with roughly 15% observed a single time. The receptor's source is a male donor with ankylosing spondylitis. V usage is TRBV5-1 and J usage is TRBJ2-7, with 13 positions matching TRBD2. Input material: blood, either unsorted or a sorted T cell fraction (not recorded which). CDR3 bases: TGCGCCAGCGAACCCGGTCGGACTAGCGGGGGTTACGAGCAGTACTTC. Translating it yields CASEPGRTSGGYEQYF.